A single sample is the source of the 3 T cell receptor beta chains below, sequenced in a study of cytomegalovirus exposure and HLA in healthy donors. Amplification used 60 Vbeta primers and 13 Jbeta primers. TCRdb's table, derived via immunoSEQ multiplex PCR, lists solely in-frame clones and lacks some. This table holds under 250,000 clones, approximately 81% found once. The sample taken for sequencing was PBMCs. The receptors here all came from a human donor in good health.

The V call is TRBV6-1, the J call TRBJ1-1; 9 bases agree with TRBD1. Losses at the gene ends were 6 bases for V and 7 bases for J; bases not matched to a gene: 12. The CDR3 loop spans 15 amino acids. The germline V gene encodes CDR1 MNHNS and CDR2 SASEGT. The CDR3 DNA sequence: TGTGCCAGCAGACCCCCGACAGGGGGAGGTGGTGAAGCTTTCTTT. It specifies CASRPPTGGGGEAFF.

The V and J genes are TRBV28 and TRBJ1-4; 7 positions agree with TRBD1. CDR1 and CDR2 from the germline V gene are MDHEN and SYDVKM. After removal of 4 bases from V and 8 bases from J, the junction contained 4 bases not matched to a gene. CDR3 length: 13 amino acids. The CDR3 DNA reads TGTGCCAGCAGTTCAGGGGGTAGAGAAAAACTGTTTTTT. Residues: CASSSGGREKLFF.

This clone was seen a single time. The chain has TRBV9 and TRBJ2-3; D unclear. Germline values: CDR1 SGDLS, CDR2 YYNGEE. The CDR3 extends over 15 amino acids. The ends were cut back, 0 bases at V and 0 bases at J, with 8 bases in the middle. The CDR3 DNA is TGTGCCAGCAGCGTAGCAGGATTTAGCACAGATACGCAGTATTTT. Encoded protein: CASSVAGFSTDTQYF. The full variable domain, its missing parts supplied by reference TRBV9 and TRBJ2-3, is DSGVTQTPKHLITATGQRVTLRCSPRSGDLSVYWYQQSLDQGLQFLIQYYNGEERAKGNILERFSAQQFPDLHSELNLSSLELGDSALYFCASSVAGFSTDTQYFGPGTRLTVL.